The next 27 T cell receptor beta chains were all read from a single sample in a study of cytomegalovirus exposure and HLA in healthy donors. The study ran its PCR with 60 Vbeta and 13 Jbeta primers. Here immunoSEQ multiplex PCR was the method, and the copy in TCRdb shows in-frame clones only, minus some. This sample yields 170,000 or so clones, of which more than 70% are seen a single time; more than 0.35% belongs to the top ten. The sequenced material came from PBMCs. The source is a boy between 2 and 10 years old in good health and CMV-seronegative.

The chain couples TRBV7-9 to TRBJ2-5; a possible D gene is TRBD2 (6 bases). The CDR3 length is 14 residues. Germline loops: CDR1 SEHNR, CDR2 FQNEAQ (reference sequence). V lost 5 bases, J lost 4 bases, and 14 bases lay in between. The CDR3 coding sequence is TGTGCCAGCAGCCTATCGACTAGGCTAGAGACCCAGTACTTC. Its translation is CASSLSTRLETQYF.

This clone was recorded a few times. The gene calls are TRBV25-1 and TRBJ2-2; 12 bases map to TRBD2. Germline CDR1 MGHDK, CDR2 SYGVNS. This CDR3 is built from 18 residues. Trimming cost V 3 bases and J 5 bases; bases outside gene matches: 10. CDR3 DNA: TGTGCCAGCAGTGATCGGCTAGCGGGAGGGCCGGTTACCGGGGAGCTGTTTTTT. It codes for CASSDRLAGGPVTGELFF.

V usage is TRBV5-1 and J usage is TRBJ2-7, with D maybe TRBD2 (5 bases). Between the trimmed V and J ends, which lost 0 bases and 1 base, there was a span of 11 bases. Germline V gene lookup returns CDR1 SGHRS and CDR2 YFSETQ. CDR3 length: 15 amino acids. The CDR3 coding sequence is TGCGCCAGCAGCTTGGGCCCCGGAGGATCCTACGAGCAGTACTTC. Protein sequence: CASSLGPGGSYEQYF. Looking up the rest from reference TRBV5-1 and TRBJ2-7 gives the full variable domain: KAGVTQTPRYLIKTRGQQVTLSCSPISGHRSVSWYQQTPGQGLQFLFEYFSETQRNKGNFPGRFSGRQFSNSRSEMNVSTLELGDSALYLCASSLGPGGSYEQYFGPGTRLTVT.

CDR3 loop: CASRGTGDYEQYF. CDR3 DNA: TGTGCCAGCAGGGGGACAGGGGATTACGAGCAGTACTTC. This chain connects TRBV7-9 to TRBJ2-7; TRBD1 aligns across 10 bases. CDR3 length equals 13 residues. Germline V CDR1 and CDR2: SEHNR, FQNEAQ (reference sequence). The trim removed 6 bases at V and 4 bases at J, leaving 3 bases unmatched.

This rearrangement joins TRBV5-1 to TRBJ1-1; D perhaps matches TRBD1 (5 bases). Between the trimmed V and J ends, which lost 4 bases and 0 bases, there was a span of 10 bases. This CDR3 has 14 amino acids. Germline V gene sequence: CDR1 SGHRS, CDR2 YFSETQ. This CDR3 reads CASSPGGVNTEAFF. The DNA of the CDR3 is TGCGCCAGCAGCCCGGGGGGGGTGAACACTGAAGCTTTCTTT.

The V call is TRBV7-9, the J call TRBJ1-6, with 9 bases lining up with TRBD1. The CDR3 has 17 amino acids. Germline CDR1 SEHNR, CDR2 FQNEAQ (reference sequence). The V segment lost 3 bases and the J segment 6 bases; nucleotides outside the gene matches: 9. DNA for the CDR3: TGTGCCAGCAGCTTGGACAGGGGAGGGTATGGTAATTCACCCCTCCACTTT. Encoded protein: CASSLDRGGYGNSPLHF. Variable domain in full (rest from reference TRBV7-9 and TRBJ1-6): DTGVSQNPRHKITKRGQNVTFRCDPISEHNRLYWYRQTLGQGPEFLTYFQNEAQLEKSRLLSDRFSAERPKGSFSTLEIQRTEQGDSAMYLCASSLDRGGYGNSPLHFGNGTRLTVT.

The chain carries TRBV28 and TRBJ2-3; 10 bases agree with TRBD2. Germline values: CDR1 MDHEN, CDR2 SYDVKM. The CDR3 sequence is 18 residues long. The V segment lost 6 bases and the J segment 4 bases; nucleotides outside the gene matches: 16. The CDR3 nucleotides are TGTGCCAGCAGCTTAAGTCCCGTGTTAGCGGGAGGAGCAGATACGCAGTATTTT. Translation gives CASSLSPVLAGGADTQYF. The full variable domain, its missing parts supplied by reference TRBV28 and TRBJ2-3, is DVKVTQSSRYLVKRTGEKVFLECVQDMDHENMFWYRQDPGLGLRLIYFSYDVKMKEKGDIPEGYSVSREKKERFSLILESASTNQTSMYLCASSLSPVLAGGADTQYFGPGTRLTVL.

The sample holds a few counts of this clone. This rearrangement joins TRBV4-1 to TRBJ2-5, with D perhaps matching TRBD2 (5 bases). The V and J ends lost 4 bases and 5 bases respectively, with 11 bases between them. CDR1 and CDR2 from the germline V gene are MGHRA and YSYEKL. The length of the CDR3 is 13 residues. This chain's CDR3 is CASSRLRRETQYF. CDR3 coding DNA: TGCGCCAGCAGCCGCCTCAGGAGGGAGACCCAGTACTTC.

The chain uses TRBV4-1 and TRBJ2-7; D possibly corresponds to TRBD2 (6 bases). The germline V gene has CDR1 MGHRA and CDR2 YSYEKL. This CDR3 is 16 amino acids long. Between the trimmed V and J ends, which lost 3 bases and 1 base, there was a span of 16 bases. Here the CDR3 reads CASSHLGTEGSYEQYF. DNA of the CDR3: TGCGCCAGCAGCCACCTGGGGACTGAGGGGTCCTACGAGCAGTACTTC.

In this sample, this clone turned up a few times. The CDR3 nucleotides are TGCGCCAGCAGTCACGGGGGGACTACTGAAGCTTTCTTT. Protein product: CASSHGGTTEAFF. The chain is built from TRBV4-1 and TRBJ1-1; TRBD1 might be the D (5 bases). This CDR3 contains 13 residues. Germline V gene sequence: CDR1 MGHRA, CDR2 YSYEKL. V was clipped by 6 bases and J by 5 bases, with 13 bases between them.

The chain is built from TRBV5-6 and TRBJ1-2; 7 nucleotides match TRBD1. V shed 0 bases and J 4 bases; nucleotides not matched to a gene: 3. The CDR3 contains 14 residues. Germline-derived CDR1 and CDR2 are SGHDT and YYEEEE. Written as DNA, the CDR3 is TGTGCCAGCAGCTTGGCGCCAGGGGGCTATGGCTACACCTTC. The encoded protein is CASSLAPGGYGYTF.

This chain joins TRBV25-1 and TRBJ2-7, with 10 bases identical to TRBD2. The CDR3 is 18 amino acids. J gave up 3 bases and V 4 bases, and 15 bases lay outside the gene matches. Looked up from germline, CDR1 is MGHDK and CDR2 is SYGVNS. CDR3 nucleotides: TGTGCCAGCAGTGGCCTCCCCTCGACTAGCGGGTTAGGCTACGAGCAGTACTTC. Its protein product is CASSGLPSTSGLGYEQYF.

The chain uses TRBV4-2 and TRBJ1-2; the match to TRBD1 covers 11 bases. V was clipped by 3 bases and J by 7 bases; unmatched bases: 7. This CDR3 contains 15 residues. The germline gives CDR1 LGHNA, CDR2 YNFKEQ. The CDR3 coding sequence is TGTGCCAGCAGCCACCCGGGACAGGGGGAAAGTGGCTACACCTTC. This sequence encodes CASSHPGQGESGYTF.

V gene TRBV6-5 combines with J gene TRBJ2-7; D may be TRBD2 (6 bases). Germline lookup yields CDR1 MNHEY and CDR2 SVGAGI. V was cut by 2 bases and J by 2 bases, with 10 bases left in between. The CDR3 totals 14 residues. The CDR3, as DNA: TGTGCCAGCAGTTACGGTAGGAGGGCCTACGAGCAGTACTTC. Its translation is CASSYGRRAYEQYF.

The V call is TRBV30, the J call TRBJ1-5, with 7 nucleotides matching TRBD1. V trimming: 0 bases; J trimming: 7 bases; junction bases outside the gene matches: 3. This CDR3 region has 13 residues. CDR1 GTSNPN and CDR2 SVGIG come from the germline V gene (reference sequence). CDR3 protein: CAWSVGGWQPQHF. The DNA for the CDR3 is TGTGCCTGGAGTGTAGGGGGCTGGCAGCCCCAGCATTTT.

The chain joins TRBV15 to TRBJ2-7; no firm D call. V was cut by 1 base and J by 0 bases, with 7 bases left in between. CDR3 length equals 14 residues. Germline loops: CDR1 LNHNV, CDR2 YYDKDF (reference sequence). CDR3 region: CATSRGHSSYEQYF. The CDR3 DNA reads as TGTGCCACCAGCAGAGGGCACAGCTCCTACGAGCAGTACTTC. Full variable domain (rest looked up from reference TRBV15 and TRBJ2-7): DAMVIQNPRYQVTQFGKPVTLSCSQTLNHNVMYWYQQKSSQAPKLLFHYYDKDFNNEADTPDNFQSRRPNTSFCFLDIRSPGLGDTAMYLCATSRGHSSYEQYFGPGTRLTVT.

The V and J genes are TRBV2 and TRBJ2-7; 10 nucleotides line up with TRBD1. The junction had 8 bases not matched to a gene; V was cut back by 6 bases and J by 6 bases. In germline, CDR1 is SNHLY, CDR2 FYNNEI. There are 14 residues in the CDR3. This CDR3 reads CASRLTGGLGEQYF. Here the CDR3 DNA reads TGTGCCAGCAGATTGACAGGGGGCCTGGGCGAGCAGTACTTC.

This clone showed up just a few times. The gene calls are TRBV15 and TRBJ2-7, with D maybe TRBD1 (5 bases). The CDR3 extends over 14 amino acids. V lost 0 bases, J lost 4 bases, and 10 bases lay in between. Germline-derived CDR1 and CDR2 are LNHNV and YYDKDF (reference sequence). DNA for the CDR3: TGTGCCACCAGCAGAGATGCAGGGAAGTACGAGCAGTACTTC. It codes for CATSRDAGKYEQYF.

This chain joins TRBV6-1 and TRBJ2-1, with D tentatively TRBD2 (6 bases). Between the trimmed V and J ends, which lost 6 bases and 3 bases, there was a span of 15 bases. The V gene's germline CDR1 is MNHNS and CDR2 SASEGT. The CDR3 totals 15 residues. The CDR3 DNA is TGTGCCAGCAGGGCTAGCGAGTCCCTCTACAATGAGCAGTTCTTC. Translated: CASRASESLYNEQFF.

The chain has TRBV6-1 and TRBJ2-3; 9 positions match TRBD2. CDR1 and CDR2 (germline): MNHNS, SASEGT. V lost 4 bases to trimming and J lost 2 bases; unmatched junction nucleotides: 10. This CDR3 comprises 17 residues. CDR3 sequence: CASSGGTSRSITDTQYF. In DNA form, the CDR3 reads TGTGCCAGCAGTGGCGGGACTAGCAGATCTATCACAGATACGCAGTATTTT.

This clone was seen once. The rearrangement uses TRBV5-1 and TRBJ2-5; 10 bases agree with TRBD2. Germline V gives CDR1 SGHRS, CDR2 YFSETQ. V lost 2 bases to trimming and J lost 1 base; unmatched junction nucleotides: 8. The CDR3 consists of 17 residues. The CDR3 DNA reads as TGCGCCAGCAGCTTACAGCTAGCGGGAGCAACCCAAGAGACCCAGTACTTC. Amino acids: CASSLQLAGATQETQYF.

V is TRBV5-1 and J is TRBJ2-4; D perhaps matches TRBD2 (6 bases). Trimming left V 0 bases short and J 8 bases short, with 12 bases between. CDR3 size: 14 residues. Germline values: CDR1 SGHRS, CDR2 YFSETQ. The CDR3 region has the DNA TGCGCCAGCAGCTTGGGGCAGGGCGGGGACATTCAGTACTTC. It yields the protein CASSLGQGGDIQYF.

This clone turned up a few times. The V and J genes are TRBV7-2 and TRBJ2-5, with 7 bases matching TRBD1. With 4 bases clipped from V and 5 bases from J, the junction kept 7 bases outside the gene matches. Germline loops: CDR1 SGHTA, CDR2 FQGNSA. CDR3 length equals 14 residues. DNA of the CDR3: TGTGCCAGCAGCTCATCAAGGGGGCGGGAGACCCAGTACTTC. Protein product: CASSSSRGRETQYF.

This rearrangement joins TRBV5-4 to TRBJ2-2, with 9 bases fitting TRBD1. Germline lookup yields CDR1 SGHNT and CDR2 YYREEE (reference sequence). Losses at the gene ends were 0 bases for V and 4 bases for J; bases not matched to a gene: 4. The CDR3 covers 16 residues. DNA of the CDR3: TGTGCCAGCAGCTTGGCGTCGACAGGGGGCACCGGGGAGCTGTTTTTT. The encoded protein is CASSLASTGGTGELFF.

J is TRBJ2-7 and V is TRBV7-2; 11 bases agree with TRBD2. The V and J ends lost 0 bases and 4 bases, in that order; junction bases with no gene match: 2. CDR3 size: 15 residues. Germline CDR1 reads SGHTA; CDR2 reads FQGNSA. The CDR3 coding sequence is TGTGCCAGCAGCTTAGCGCGGACTAGCGGGTACGAGCAGTACTTC. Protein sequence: CASSLARTSGYEQYF. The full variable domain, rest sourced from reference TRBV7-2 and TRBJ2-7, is GAGVSQSPSNKVTEKGKDVELRCDPISGHTALYWYRQSLGQGLEFLIYFQGNSAPDKSGLPSDRFSAERTGGSVSTLTIQRTQQEDSAVYLCASSLARTSGYEQYFGPGTRLTVT.

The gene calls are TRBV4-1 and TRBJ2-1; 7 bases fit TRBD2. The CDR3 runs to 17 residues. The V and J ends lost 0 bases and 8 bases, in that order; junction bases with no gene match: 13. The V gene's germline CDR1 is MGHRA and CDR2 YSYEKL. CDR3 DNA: TGCGCCAGCAGCCAAGATAGAAGGGCGGGAGAGGGTCATGAGCAGTTCTTC. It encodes CASSQDRRAGEGHEQFF.

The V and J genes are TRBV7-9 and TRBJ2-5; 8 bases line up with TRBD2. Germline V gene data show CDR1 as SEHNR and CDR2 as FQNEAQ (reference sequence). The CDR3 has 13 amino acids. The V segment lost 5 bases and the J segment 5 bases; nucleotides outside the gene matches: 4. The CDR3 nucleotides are TGTGCCAGCAGCGGTATAGCGGGGGAGACCCAGTACTTC. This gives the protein CASSGIAGETQYF.